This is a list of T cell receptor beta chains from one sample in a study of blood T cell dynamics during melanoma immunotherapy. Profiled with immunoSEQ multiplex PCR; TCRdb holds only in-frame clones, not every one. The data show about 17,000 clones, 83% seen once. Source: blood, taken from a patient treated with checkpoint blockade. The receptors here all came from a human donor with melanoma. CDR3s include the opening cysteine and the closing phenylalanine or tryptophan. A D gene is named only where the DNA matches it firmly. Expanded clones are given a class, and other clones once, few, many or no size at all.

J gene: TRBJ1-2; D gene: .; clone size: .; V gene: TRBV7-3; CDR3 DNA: TGTGCCAGCAGCTTAAGGGGCCCAAACGATGGCTACACCTTC; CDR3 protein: CASSLRGPNDGYTF
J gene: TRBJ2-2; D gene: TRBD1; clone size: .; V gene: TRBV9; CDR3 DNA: TGTGCCAGCAGCGTACGACAGGGTTTCGGGGAGCTGTTTTTT; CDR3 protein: CASSVRQGFGELFF
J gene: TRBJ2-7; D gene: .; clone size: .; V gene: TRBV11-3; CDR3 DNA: TGTGCCAGCAGCTCAGGCAACTACGAGCAGTACTTC; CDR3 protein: CASSSGNYEQYF
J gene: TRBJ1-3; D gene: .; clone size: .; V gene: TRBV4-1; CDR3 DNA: TGCGCCAGCAGTAACAGGGTGTCTGGAAACACCATATATTTT; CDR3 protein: CASSNRVSGNTIYF
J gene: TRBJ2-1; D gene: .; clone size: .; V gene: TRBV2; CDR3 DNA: TGTGCCAGCAGTGCCTCGGGGCACTACAATGAGCAGTTCTTC; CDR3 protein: CASSASGHYNEQFF
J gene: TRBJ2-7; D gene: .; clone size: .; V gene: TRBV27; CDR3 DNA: TGTGCCAGCAGTTTCCTAGAGAACTCCTACGAGCAGTACTTC; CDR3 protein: CASSFLENSYEQYF
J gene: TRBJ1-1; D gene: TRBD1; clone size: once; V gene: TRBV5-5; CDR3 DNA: TGTGCCAGCAGCGGATACAGGGGCCTGAACACTGAAGCTTTCTTT; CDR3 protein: CASSGYRGLNTEAFF
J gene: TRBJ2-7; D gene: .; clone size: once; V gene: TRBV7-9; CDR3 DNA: TGTGCCAGCAGACCTTGGCAGGACGTACCCGAGCAGTACTTC; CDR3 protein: CASRPWQDVPEQYF
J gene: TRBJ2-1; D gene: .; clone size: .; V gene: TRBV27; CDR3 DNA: TGTGCCAGCACGGAGGGAGGCTCCTACAATGAGCAGTTCTTC; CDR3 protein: CASTEGGSYNEQFF
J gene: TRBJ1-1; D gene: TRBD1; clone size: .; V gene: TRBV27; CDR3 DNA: TGTGCCAGCAGTTTGACAGGGTACACTGAAGCTTTCTTT; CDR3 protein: CASSLTGYTEAFF
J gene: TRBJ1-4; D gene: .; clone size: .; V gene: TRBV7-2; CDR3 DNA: TGTGCCAGCAGCCGGGGGCAGGTGGATTTTAAACTGTTTTTT; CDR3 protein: CASSRGQVDFKLFF